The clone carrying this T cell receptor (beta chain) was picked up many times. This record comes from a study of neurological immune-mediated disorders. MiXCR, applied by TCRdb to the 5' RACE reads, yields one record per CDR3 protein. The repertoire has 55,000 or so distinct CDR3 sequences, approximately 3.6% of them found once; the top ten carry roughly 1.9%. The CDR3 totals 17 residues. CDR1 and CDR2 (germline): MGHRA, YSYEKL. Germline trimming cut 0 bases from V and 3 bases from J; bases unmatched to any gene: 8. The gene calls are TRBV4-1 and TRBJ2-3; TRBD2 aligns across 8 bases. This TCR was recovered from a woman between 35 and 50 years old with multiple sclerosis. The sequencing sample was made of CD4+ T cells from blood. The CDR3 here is CASSQDWAGGSTDTQYF. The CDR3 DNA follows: TGCGCCAGCAGCCAAGATTGGGCGGGGGGATCGACAGATACGCAGTATTTT.